The clone carrying this TCR beta chain was found a few times. Its antigen remains unknown. These data belong to a study of spatial heterogeneity in lung cancer. Regarding time point: blood at routine non-recurrence follow-up after resection. Unsorted samples of tumor, nontumor lung or frozen PBMC had their whole RNA sequenced. TCRdb re-analysed the 5' RACE reads in MiXCR, keeping a single row per CDR3 protein. This table has roughly 120,000 distinct CDR3 sequences, less than 15% appearing once. Notes on the study in general: The study found ubiquitous expanded tumor TCRs in blood more at resection than follow-up.

Specimen: PBMCs, collected at follow-up. The receptor was derived from a male donor with early-stage non-small cell lung cancer.

CDR3 nucleotides: TGTGCCAGCAGCTTGGGACCTACGAACACCGGGGAGCTGTTTTTT. This sequence encodes CASSLGPTNTGELFF. V gene TRBV5-4 combines with J gene TRBJ2-2; D is unclear. CDR3 size: 15 residues. Germline loops: CDR1 SGHNT, CDR2 YYREEE (reference sequence). The V end lost 0 bases, the J end lost 0 bases, and 6 bases lay between the germline ends.